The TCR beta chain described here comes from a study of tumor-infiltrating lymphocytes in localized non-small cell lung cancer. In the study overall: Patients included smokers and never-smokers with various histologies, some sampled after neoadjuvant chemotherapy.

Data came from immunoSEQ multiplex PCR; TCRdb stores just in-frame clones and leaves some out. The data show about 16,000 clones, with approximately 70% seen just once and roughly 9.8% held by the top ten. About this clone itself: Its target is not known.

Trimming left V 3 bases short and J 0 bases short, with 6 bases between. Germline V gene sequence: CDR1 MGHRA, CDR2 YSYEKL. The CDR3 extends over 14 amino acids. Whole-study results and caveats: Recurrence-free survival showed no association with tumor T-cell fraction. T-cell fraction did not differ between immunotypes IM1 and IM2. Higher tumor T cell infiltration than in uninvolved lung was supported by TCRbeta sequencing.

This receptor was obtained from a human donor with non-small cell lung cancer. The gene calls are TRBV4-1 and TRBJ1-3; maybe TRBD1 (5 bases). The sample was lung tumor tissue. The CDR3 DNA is TGCGCCAGCAGCCATGACAGCTCTGGAAACACCATATATTTT. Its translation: CASSHDSSGNTIYF.